The clone carrying this T cell receptor (beta chain) was picked up one time. Germline values: CDR1 LNHNV, CDR2 YYDKDF (reference sequence). The CDR3 consists of 17 residues. Trimming removed 0 bases from V and 5 bases from J; junction bases left unmatched: 10. These data originate in a study of technical replicates of blood from a handful of donors. Generated by immunoSEQ multiplex PCR, the TCRdb table keeps only in-frame clones and is missing some. The sample holds around 100,000 clones, nearly 96% seen once. The sequence was obtained from a human donor in good health. Sequencing input: T cells isolated from PBMCs. V usage is TRBV15 and J usage is TRBJ2-5; TRBD2 matches 9 bases. The CDR3 sequence is CATSRDGWTSAQETQYF. In DNA, the CDR3 is TGTGCCACCAGCAGAGATGGGTGGACTAGCGCTCAGGAGACCCAGTACTTC. Based on the CDR3 plus reference TRBV15 and TRBJ2-5, the full variable domain is DAMVIQNPRYQVTQFGKPVTLSCSQTLNHNVMYWYQQKSSQAPKLLFHYYDKDFNNEADTPDNFQSRRPNTSFCFLDIRSPGLGDTAMYLCATSRDGWTSAQETQYFGPGTRLLVL.